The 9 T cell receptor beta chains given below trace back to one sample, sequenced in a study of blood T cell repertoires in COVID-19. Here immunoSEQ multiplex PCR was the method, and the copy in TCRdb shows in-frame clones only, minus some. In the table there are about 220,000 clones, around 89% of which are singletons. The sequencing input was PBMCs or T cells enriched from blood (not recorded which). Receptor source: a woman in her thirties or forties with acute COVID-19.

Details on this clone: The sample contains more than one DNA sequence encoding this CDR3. The CDR3 nucleotides are TGTGCCAGCAGCTTAGAGGGGCTGACAGATACGCAGTATTTT. This codes for CASSLEGLTDTQYF. The chain joins TRBV7-9 to TRBJ2-3; perhaps TRBD1 as D (5 bases). Germline loops: CDR1 SEHNR, CDR2 FQNEAQ (reference sequence). Trimming removed 1 base from V and 3 bases from J, with 8 bases in between. This CDR3 contains 14 residues.

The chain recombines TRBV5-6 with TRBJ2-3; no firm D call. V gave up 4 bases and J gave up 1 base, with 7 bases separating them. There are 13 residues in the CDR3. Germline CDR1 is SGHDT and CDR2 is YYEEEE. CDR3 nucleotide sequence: TGTGCCAGCAGCAAGACTGGCACAGATACGCAGTATTTT. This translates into CASSKTGTDTQYF.

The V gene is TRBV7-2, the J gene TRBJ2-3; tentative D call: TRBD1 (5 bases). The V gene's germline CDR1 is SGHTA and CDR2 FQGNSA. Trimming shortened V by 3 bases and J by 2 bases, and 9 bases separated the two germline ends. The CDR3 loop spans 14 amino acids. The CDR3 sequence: CASSFRQTTDTQYF. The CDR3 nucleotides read TGTGCCAGCAGCTTCAGACAGACCACAGATACGCAGTATTTT.

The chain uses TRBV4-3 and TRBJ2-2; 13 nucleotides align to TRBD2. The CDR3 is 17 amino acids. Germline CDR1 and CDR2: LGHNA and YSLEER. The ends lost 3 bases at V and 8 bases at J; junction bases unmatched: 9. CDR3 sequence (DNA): TGCGCCAGCAGCCAGGGAGGGACTAGCGGGAAGTTAGGGGAGCTGTTTTTT. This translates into CASSQGGTSGKLGELFF.

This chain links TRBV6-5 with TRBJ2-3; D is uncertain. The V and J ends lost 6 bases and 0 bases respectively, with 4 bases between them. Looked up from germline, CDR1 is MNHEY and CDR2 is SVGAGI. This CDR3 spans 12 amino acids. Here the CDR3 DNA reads TGTGCCAGCAGGGGCAGCACAGATACGCAGTATTTT. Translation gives CASRGSTDTQYF.

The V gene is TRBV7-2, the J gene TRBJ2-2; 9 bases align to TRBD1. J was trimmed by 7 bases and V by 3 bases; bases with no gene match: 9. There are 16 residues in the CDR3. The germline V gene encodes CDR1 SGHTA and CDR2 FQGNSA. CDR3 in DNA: TGTGCCAGCAGCTTGGGAAACAGGGGGCTTGGCGGGGAGCTGTTTTTT. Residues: CASSLGNRGLGGELFF.

The CDR3 loop is CASSLEAVKNTEAFF. The CDR3 nucleotides read TGCGCCAGCAGCTTGGAAGCGGTAAAGAACACTGAAGCTTTCTTT. This chain connects TRBV5-1 to TRBJ1-1; D remains unclear. CDR1 is SGHRS, CDR2 YFSETQ, per germline. This CDR3 comprises 15 residues. Trimming removed 0 bases from V and 1 base from J, with 10 bases in between.

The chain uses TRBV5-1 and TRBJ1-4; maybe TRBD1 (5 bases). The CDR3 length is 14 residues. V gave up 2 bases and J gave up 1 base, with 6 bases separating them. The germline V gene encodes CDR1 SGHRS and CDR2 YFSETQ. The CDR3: CASSFGGTNEKLFF. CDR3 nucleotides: TGCGCCAGCAGCTTCGGGGGAACTAATGAAAAACTGTTTTTT.

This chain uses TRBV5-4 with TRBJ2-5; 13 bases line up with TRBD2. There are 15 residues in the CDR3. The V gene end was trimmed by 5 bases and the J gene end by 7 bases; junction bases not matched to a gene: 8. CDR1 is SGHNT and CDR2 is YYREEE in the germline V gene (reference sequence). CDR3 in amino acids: CASRTGTSGNRTQYF. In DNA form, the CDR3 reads TGTGCCAGCAGGACCGGGACTAGCGGGAACAGGACCCAGTACTTC.